What follows is one T cell receptor (beta chain) and its context. Its antigen is unidentified. Time point indicated: baseline pretreatment blood. The treatment here: 15 Gy SBRT to primary tumor, nephrectomy 4 weeks later. The CDR3 is 16 residues long. CDR1 and CDR2 from the germline V gene are MNHNS and SASEGT. The V end was cut by 1 base, the J end by 0 bases, with 12 bases between. Data came from immunoSEQ multiplex PCR; TCRdb stores just in-frame clones and leaves some out. Altogether some 150,000 clones are present, 70% to 90% being singletons, with the ten largest covering 12%. The data were taken from a study of radiation and T cells in renal cell carcinoma. Findings and caveats of the study: Top tumor clonotypes rose in blood 2 weeks post-radiation, then contracted.

The clonotype was recovered from a woman in her fifties or sixties with renal cell carcinoma. The sequenced sample was blood, obtained from a patient whose treatment included radiotherapy and nephrectomy. The chain combines TRBV6-1 with TRBJ1-1; D uncertain. The CDR3: CASSEGRTAVNTEAFF. The CDR3 nucleotides read TGTGCCAGCAGTGAAGGTCGCACGGCGGTGAACACTGAAGCTTTCTTT.